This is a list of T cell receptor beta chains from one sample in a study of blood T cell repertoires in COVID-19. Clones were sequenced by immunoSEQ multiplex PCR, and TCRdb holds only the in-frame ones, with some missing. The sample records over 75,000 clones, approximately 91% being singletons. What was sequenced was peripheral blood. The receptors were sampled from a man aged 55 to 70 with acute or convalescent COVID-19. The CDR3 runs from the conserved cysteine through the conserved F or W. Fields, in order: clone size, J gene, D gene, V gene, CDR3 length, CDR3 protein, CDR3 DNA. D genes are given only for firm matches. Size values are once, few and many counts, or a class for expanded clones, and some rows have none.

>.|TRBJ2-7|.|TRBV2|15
CASSLGHESSYEQYF
TGTGCCAGCAGTCTTGGACACGAGAGCTCCTACGAGCAGTACTTC
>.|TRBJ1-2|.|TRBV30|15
CAWSVSMTGGWGYTF
TGTGCCTGGAGTGTATCAATGACGGGGGGATGGGGCTACACCTTC
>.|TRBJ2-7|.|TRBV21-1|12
CASTGSHYEQYF
TGTGCCAGCACAGGCAGTCACTACGAGCAGTACTTC
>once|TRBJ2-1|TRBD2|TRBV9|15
CASSVLAGDGDEQFF
TGTGCCAGCAGCGTACTAGCGGGAGATGGGGATGAGCAGTTCTTC
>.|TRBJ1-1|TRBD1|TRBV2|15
CASSEKGARSTEAFF
TGTGCCAGCAGTGAAAAGGGGGCGCGGTCGACTGAAGCTTTCTTT
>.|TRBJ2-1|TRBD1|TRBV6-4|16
CASSDSRDRAYNEQFF
TGTGCCAGCAGTGACTCGAGGGACAGGGCGTACAATGAGCAGTTCTTC
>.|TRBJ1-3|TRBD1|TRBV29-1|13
CSAVRGQANTIYF
TGCAGCGCCGTGAGGGGACAGGCGAACACCATATATTTT
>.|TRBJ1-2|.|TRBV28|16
CASSYRLRGAYYGYTF
TGTGCCAGCAGCTATAGGCTCAGGGGAGCGTACTATGGCTACACCTTC
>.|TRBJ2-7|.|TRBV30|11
CAWSGRGKRYF
TGTGCCTGGAGTGGCAGGGGAAAACGCTACTTC
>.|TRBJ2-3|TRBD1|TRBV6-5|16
CASSYRGQGGPDTQYF
TGTGCCAGCAGTTACCGAGGACAGGGGGGACCAGATACGCAGTATTTT
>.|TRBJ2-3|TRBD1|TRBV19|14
CASWDRGTTDTQYF
TGTGCCAGTTGGGACAGAGGGACAACAGATACGCAGTATTTT
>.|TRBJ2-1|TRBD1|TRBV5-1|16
CASSRTTGQGYNEQFF
TGCGCCAGCAGCAGGACCACGGGACAGGGCTACAATGAGCAGTTCTTC
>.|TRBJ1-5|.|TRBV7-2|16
CASSGRGGVSDQPQHF
TGTGCCAGCAGCGGAAGAGGGGGGGTTAGCGATCAGCCCCAGCATTTT
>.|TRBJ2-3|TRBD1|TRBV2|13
CASGQESTDTQYF
TGTGCCAGCGGACAGGAAAGCACAGATACGCAGTATTTT
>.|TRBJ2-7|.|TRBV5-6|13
CASRYTAGHEQYF
TGTGCCAGCAGGTACACGGCAGGGCACGAGCAGTACTTC
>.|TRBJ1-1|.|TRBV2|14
CASSERWANTEAFF
TGTGCCAGCAGTGAAAGGTGGGCGAACACTGAAGCTTTCTTT
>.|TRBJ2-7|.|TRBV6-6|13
CASSYSHRTEQYF
TGTGCCAGCAGTTACTCGCACAGAACCGAGCAGTACTTC
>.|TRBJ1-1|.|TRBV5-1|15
CASSLAAGANTEAFF
TGCGCCAGCAGCTTGGCGGCAGGGGCGAACACTGAAGCTTTCTTT
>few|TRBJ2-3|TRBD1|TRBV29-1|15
CSVDLQGASTDTQYF
TGCAGCGTTGACCTACAGGGGGCTAGCACAGATACGCAGTATTTT
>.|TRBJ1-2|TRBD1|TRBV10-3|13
CAISAGQNYGYTF
TGTGCCATCAGTGCGGGACAGAACTATGGCTACACCTTC
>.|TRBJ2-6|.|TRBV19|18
CASSIGGGVNSGANVLTF
TGTGCCAGTAGTATAGGAGGAGGGGTCAACTCTGGGGCCAACGTCCTGACTTTC
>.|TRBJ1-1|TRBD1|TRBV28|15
CASSLFARGYTEAFF
TGTGCCAGCAGTTTATTTGCCAGGGGGTACACTGAAGCTTTCTTT
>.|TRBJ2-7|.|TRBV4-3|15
CASSQDPGISYEQYF
TGCGCCAGCAGCCAAGACCCAGGGATCTCCTACGAGCAGTACTTC
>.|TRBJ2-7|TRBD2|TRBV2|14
CASSGAGGPLEQYF
TGTGCCAGCAGTGGAGCGGGAGGGCCCCTCGAGCAGTACTTC
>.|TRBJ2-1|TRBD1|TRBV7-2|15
CASSTQGGQGDEQFF
TGTGCCAGCAGCACCCAAGGCGGACAGGGGGATGAGCAGTTCTTC
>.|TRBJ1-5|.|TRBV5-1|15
CASSWGGEPNQPQHF
TGCGCCAGCAGCTGGGGGGGGGAGCCCAATCAGCCCCAGCATTTT
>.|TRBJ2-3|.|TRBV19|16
CASSDGTRGQIDTQYF
TGTGCCAGTAGTGACGGGACTAGGGGGCAGATAGATACGCAGTATTTT
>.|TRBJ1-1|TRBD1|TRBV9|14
CASSPRTGGTEAFF
TGTGCCAGCAGCCCCCGGACAGGGGGCACTGAAGCTTTCTTT